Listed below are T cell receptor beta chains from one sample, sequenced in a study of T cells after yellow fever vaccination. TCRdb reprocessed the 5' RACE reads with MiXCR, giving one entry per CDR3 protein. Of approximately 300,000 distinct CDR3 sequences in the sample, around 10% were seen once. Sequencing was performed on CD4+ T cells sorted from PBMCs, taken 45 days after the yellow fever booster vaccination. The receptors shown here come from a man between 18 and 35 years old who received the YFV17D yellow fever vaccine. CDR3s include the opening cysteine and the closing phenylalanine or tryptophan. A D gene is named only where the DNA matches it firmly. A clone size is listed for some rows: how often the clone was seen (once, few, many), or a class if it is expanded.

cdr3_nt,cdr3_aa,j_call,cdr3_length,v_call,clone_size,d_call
TGTGCCAGCAGGAAGGCGACCGCGGAGCCCCAGCATTTT,CASRKATAEPQHF,TRBJ1-5,13,TRBV6-6,few,-
TGTGCCACCAGTGACCCGGACGGCGGGGCGACAGATACGCAGTATTTT,CATSDPDGGATDTQYF,TRBJ2-3,16,TRBV24-1,many,-
TGTGCCAGCATTCGGTGGGATGGGGGGCAGTTCTTC,CASIRWDGGQFF,TRBJ2-1,12,TRBV28,few,-
TGTGCCAGCAGTTACTCAGGGTTTCCTAGCTCCTATAATTCACCCCTCCACTTT,CASSYSGFPSSYNSPLHF,TRBJ1-6,18,TRBV6-5,-,-
TGTGCCAGCAGTTACTCATCTCCGAAGAACAATGAGCAGTTCTTC,CASSYSSPKNNEQFF,TRBJ2-1,15,TRBV6-5,-,-
TGTGCCAGCAGTTTGGACCAGGGGGGGAGCACAGATACGCAGTATTTT,CASSLDQGGSTDTQYF,TRBJ2-3,16,TRBV12-3/TRBV12-4,many,-
TGTGCCAGCAGCCGGAGGGAGGGCCGTACAAACACTGAAGCTTTCTTT,CASSRREGRTNTEAFF,TRBJ1-1,16,TRBV5-6,few,-
TGTGCCAGCAGCGCCCGGGGACTAGCGCCCTACAATGAGCAGTTCTTC,CASSARGLAPYNEQFF,TRBJ2-1,16,TRBV7-3,-,TRBD2
TGTGCCAGCAGCTTAAGTGGGCAGAGTCAAGAGACCCAGTACTTC,CASSLSGQSQETQYF,TRBJ2-5,15,TRBV11-2,many,-
TGTGCCATCAGCCTAGCGGGTAGCACAGATACGCAGTATTTT,CAISLAGSTDTQYF,TRBJ2-3,14,TRBV10-3,-,TRBD2
TGTGCCAGCTTGGGCCGGTCAGATACGCAGTATTTT,CASLGRSDTQYF,TRBJ2-3,12,TRBV7-9,many,-
TGCGCCAGCAGCCAAGACCAGCGGGGGGGCTCATTTTACAATGAGCAGTTCTTC,CASSQDQRGGSFYNEQFF,TRBJ2-1,18,TRBV4-1,-,TRBD2
TGTGCCAGCAGCATCGCTGGAAACACCATATATTTT,CASSIAGNTIYF,TRBJ1-3,12,TRBV12-3/TRBV12-4,few,-
TGCAGTGCTAGAACCGGGACAGGGTTAGATCAGCCCCAGCATTTT,CSARTGTGLDQPQHF,TRBJ1-5,15,TRBV20-1,-,TRBD1
TGTGCCAGCAGTTGGGACAGTTGGGGCTACACCTTC,CASSWDSWGYTF,TRBJ1-2,12,TRBV12-3/TRBV12-4,-,TRBD1
TGTGCCAGCAGCTTCGCAGGGGCGGACGAGCCCCAGCATTTT,CASSFAGADEPQHF,TRBJ1-5,14,TRBV7-2,-,-
TGTGCCAGCAGCTCCTCCGGGACAAGGGGCACGGGGGCCCAGCATTTT,CASSSSGTRGTGAQHF,TRBJ1-5,16,TRBV7-8,few,-
TGTGCCAGTAGTTCCCACCCAGGGTTCAAGGCGGGGAGACAAGAAGCTTTCTTT,CASSSHPGFKAGRQEAFF,TRBJ1-1,18,TRBV19,few,-
TGTGCCAGCAGCCGACTCCGGGACAGGGGCATCGAGCAGTACTTC,CASSRLRDRGIEQYF,TRBJ2-7,15,TRBV7-9,few,TRBD1
TGCGCCAGCAGCCAAGACCGCAGGGGCTCTGGAAACACCATATATTTT,CASSQDRRGSGNTIYF,TRBJ1-3,16,TRBV4-3,few,-
TGCAGCGTCAAACAGCTGGCCCAGGGGACCCAGTACTTC,CSVKQLAQGTQYF,TRBJ2-5,13,TRBV29-1,-,-
TGCGCCAGCAGCCCGGAGGCAGGGACGAGACAGCCCCAGCATTTT,CASSPEAGTRQPQHF,TRBJ1-5,15,TRBV5-1,-,-
TGTGCCAGCAGCGCGCAGGGGGCTTCCAATGAAAAACTGTTTTTT,CASSAQGASNEKLFF,TRBJ1-4,15,TRBV9,-,TRBD1
TGCGCCAGCAGCCCGGGACAGGGAGGAACCCTCGAGCAGTACTTC,CASSPGQGGTLEQYF,TRBJ2-7,15,TRBV5-1,-,TRBD1
TGTGCCAGCAGCGATAGACAGGGTTATACTGAAGCTTTCTTT,CASSDRQGYTEAFF,TRBJ1-1,14,TRBV7-2,few,TRBD1
TGTGCCAGCAGCAAAAATTTCGGGCAGAATGAAAAACTGTTTTTT,CASSKNFGQNEKLFF,TRBJ1-4,15,TRBV14,-,-
TGTGCCAGCAGTGAACTAGCGGGGAACAATGAGCAGTTCTTC,CASSELAGNNEQFF,TRBJ2-1,14,TRBV2,few,TRBD2
TGTGCCAGCAGCTTTGACAGGGGGAAAAACATTCAGTACTTC,CASSFDRGKNIQYF,TRBJ2-4,14,TRBV7-3,-,TRBD1
TGTGCCAGCAGCTACCGGGATCAGCCCCAGCATTTT,CASSYRDQPQHF,TRBJ1-5,12,TRBV11-2,many,-